These 13 T cell receptor beta chains share one sample of origin, sequenced in a study of blood T cell repertoires in COVID-19. Produced via immunoSEQ multiplex PCR; TCRdb's table is partial and in-frame only. The sample has approximately 130,000 clones; around 86% are singletons. Sequenced: PBMCs or T cells enriched from blood (not recorded which). The origin of the receptors is a man aged 30 to 45 who had recovered from COVID-19.

The gene calls are TRBV29-1 and TRBJ1-2; D unresolved. Germline CDR1 and CDR2: SQVTM and ANQGSEA. The V end was cut by 3 bases, the J end by 2 bases, with 19 bases between. The CDR3 is 16 amino acids. The CDR3 is CSVEAPVVNQNYGYTF. DNA for the CDR3: TGCAGCGTTGAGGCCCCTGTGGTGAATCAAAACTATGGCTACACCTTC.

The gene calls are TRBV6-5 and TRBJ2-7; 9 bases fit TRBD1. The junction had 9 bases not matched to a gene; V was cut back by 6 bases and J by 3 bases. Germline CDR1 reads MNHEY; CDR2 reads SVGAGI. CDR3 length equals 15 residues. This chain's CDR3 is CASSQTGGSGYEQYV. The CDR3 DNA reads TGTGCCAGCAGCCAGACAGGGGGTAGTGGCTACGAGCAGTACGTC.

The chain combines TRBV25-1 with TRBJ1-5, with a weak D call TRBD1 (5 bases). There are 14 residues in the CDR3. With 4 bases removed from V and 4 bases from J, the gap between germline ends came to 11 bases. The germline V gene has CDR1 MGHDK and CDR2 SYGVNS. The CDR3 DNA follows: TGTGCCAGCAGTGTCGGGGGGTGGAATCAGCCCCAGCATTTT. Its translation: CASSVGGWNQPQHF.

This clone has only a few counts. The V gene is TRBV19, the J gene TRBJ2-5; D is unclear. This CDR3 is built from 13 residues. The V and J ends lost 0 bases and 3 bases respectively, with 5 bases between them. Germline V CDR1 and CDR2: LNHDA, SQIVND (reference sequence). The CDR3 region is CASSIDGEETQYF. The CDR3, as DNA: TGTGCCAGTAGTATAGATGGAGAAGAGACCCAGTACTTC.

CDR3 region: CASSIGLAGYEQYF. The CDR3 DNA reads as TGTGCCAGTAGTATTGGCCTAGCGGGCTACGAGCAGTACTTC. The chain has TRBV19 and TRBJ2-7, with 8 bases fitting TRBD2. This CDR3 has 14 amino acids. The V and J ends lost 3 bases and 3 bases, in that order; junction bases with no gene match: 4. Germline values: CDR1 LNHDA, CDR2 SQIVND (reference sequence).

This clone was seen a few times. This chain connects TRBV2 to TRBJ1-2; 7 bases are shared with TRBD1. The length of the CDR3 is 14 residues. V trimming: 5 bases; J trimming: 8 bases; junction bases outside the gene matches: 11. CDR1 is SNHLY, CDR2 FYNNEI, per germline. CDR3 coding DNA: TGTGCCAGCAGTCCCCAGACAGGGCTCGGGGGCTACACCTTC. This encodes CASSPQTGLGGYTF.

V gene TRBV5-1 combines with J gene TRBJ2-1; 14 positions match TRBD2. This CDR3 region has 18 residues. Losses at the gene ends were 4 bases for V and 9 bases for J; bases not matched to a gene: 15. Germline values: CDR1 SGHRS, CDR2 YFSETQ. CDR3 in amino acids: CASSVGLAGGGRYGEQFF. The CDR3 nucleotides read TGCGCCAGCAGCGTCGGACTAGCGGGAGGTGGTAGGTACGGTGAGCAGTTCTTC. Together with reference TRBV5-1 and TRBJ2-1, the CDR3 gives the full variable domain: KAGVTQTPRYLIKTRGQQVTLSCSPISGHRSVSWYQQTPGQGLQFLFEYFSETQRNKGNFPGRFSGRQFSNSRSEMNVSTLELGDSALYLCASSVGLAGGGRYGEQFFGPGTRLTVL.

This chain uses TRBV2 with TRBJ1-1, with 7 bases aligning to TRBD1. Germline CDR1 and CDR2: SNHLY and FYNNEI. J lost 6 bases, V lost 9 bases, and 10 bases had no gene match. The length of the CDR3 is 13 residues. The CDR3: CASNPDRVSEAFF. CDR3 nucleotide sequence: TGTGCCAGTAATCCAGACAGGGTTTCTGAAGCTTTCTTT.

This rearrangement joins TRBV5-6 to TRBJ2-3; 7 bases are a match to TRBD2. This CDR3 has 15 amino acids. Trimming took 2 bases from V and 0 from J; bases not matched to a gene: 3. CDR1 is SGHDT, CDR2 YYEEEE, per germline. CDR3 DNA sequence: TGTGCCAGCAGCTTTCTTAGCGGGAGCACAGATACGCAGTATTTT. This sequence encodes CASSFLSGSTDTQYF.

The V call is TRBV5-1, the J call TRBJ1-1, with D perhaps matching TRBD1 (5 bases). The ends were cut back, 4 bases at V and 1 base at J, with 8 bases in the middle. The CDR3 consists of 13 residues. Germline V CDR1 and CDR2: SGHRS, YFSETQ. CDR3 in amino acids: CASSVDKNTEAFF. The DNA for the CDR3 is TGCGCCAGCAGCGTGGACAAGAACACTGAAGCTTTCTTT.

This sequence joins TRBV7-9 and TRBJ2-7; 11 bases fit TRBD2. The CDR3 has 16 residues. The germline V gene encodes CDR1 SEHNR and CDR2 FQNEAQ (reference sequence). V was clipped by 4 bases and J by 0 bases; unmatched bases: 5. The CDR3 DNA reads as TGTGCCAGCAGCTCTACGACTAGCGGGGACTCCTACGAGCAGTACTTC. It yields the protein CASSSTTSGDSYEQYF. Full variable domain (missing parts from reference TRBV7-9 and TRBJ2-7): DTGVSQNPRHKITKRGQNVTFRCDPISEHNRLYWYRQTLGQGPEFLTYFQNEAQLEKSRLLSDRFSAERPKGSFSTLEIQRTEQGDSAMYLCASSSTTSGDSYEQYFGPGTRLTVT.

The rearrangement uses TRBV19 and TRBJ1-6, with unresolved D. Germline CDR1 is LNHDA and CDR2 is SQIVND (reference sequence). V was cut by 1 base and J by 9 bases, with 10 bases left in between. The CDR3 is 14 amino acids. CDR3 sequence: CASSIAVAASPLHF. DNA for the CDR3: TGTGCCAGTAGTATAGCAGTCGCGGCTTCACCCCTCCACTTT.

The chain recombines TRBV19 with TRBJ1-1; 10 positions match TRBD1. CDR3 length: 19 amino acids. V was pared by 0 bases and J by 2 bases, with 12 bases of the junction left unmatched. Germline-derived CDR1 and CDR2 are LNHDA and SQIVND (reference sequence). The CDR3 region is CASSIEFWDRGVFNTEAFF. As DNA, the CDR3 is TGTGCCAGTAGTATAGAGTTCTGGGACAGGGGCGTTTTTAACACTGAAGCTTTCTTT.